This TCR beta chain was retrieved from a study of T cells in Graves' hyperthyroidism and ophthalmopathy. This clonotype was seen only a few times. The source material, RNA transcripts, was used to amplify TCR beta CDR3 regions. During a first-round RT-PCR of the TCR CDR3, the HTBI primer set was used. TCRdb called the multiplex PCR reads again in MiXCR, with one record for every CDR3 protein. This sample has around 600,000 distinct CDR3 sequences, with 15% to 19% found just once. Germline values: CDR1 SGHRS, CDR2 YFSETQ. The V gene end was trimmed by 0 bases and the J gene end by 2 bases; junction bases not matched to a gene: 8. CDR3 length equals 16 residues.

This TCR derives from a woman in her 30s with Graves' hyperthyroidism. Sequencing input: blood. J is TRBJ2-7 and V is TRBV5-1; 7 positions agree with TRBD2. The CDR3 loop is CASSLAGTTSAYEQYF. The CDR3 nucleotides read TGCGCCAGCAGCTTGGCTGGGACTACCTCAGCCTACGAGCAGTACTTC.